This T cell receptor beta chain is drawn from a study of PD-1 blockade in classical Hodgkin lymphoma (dated by TCRdb to the early 2020s). Background on the whole study: Nivolumab dosing was 3 mg/kg intravenously every 2 weeks, continuing until either disease progression or unacceptable toxicity. The study used CyTOF and TCR beta sequencing to define a peripheral blood immune signature of response to PD-1 blockade in classical Hodgkin lymphoma.

The time point label, as the study defines it: cycle 2 day 1 (C2D1) of nivolumab. Relapse after autologous stem cell transplantation had occurred in all trial patients, and cohorts A, B and C were distinguished by prior brentuximab vedotin exposure. A total of fewer than 70 patients with relapsed/refractory classical Hodgkin lymphoma made up the trial cohort, and each patient's best overall response was complete response, partial response or progressive disease. Trial patients were treated with single-agent nivolumab in the multi-cohort phase II CheckMate 205 trial. An independent review committee assessed best overall response using the 2007 International Working Group response criteria. Trial PBMCs were collected immediately before nivolumab initiation (C1D1) and during therapy at cycle 2 day 1 and cycle 4 day 1. Peripheral blood was collected in 8 mL Vacutainer Cell Preparation Tubes, from which PBMCs were isolated by centrifugation and then cryopreserved.

The germline V gene sets CDR1 to SGDLS and CDR2 to YYNGEE. Ends trimmed: V by 4 bases, J by 2 bases; bases unmatched to a gene: 7. The CDR3 contains 15 residues, cysteine and phenylalanine counted. The DNA shown is the 45-base CDR3, in frame from base 1. Genomic DNA was isolated using the Qiagen DNeasy kit from unsorted PBMCs as well as from negatively selected CD4+ and CD8+ fractions. TCR beta CDR3 regions were subjected to amplification by immunoSEQ multiplex PCR with primers that anneal to V and J segments. A synthetic immune receptor repertoire was used to minimize amplification bias, and any residual bias was removed computationally once sequencing was done. The paper's data handling went like this. Custom Python scripts were used to quantify repertoire diversity as the Shannon entropy index. Unsorted, CD4+ and CD8+ repertoires were analyzed separately, except in combined analyses where CD4+ and CD8+ sequences were merged in silico. A clone counted as expanded when the clone's frequency after treatment rose at least 2-fold relative to C1D1, and clones undetected at baseline were given a pseudocount of 0.5. Clones with 0 or 1 copy at C1D1 were classified as singleton clones, and clones with 2 or more copies were classified as non-singleton clones. Clones expanded in unsorted samples were labelled as CD4+, CD8+ or unknown by matching protein sequences in sorted samples from the same patient. Diversity changes from C1D1 to C4D1 were tested in paired samples using Wilcoxon tests. Imported from immuneACCESS, the table was reduced by TCRdb to in-frame sequences with V and J called. These copies leave out some clones; in studies compared against another copy, an unresolved V gene accounts for under half, and the cause of the remainder is not known. That table is the source of V, J and clone size, and D and trimming were worked out from the DNA. The sample table records 100,000 or so clones; more than 85% of these occur just once. The ten largest clones take up more than 6.5% of the sample.

Overall study results and their limits: The study covered only a single clinical trial cohort, and the causes of the repertoire differences, possibly disease activity or prior therapy, were still not defined. Lower diversity was observed in patients in whom nivolumab was started less than 1 year after ASCT, and these patients were excluded from later analyses so that confounding by immune reconstitution would be avoided. Baseline diversity similar to that of newly diagnosed patients was observed in trial patients achieving complete response, whereas significantly lower diversity was observed in partial responders and progressors. Baseline TCR diversity was reported to be lower in newly diagnosed patients than in healthy donors, and even lower in relapsed/refractory patients. CD4+ but not CD8+ TCR diversity rose significantly by C4D1 (p=0.0027 vs p=0.16), most apparent in complete responders (p=0.02).

Details on this clone: It has no known antigen specificity. No per-base quality is available; no much larger clone lies one base away.

The sample consisted of peripheral blood mononuclear cells (PBMCs), taken before the second cycle of nivolumab. The rearrangement joined TRBV9 to TRBJ2-5; 8 central nucleotides agree with TRBD2. The receptor comes from a human donor with classical Hodgkin lymphoma. The CDR3: CASSIGLALQETQYF. The nucleotide sequence reads TGTGCCAGCAGCATAGGACTAGCTTTGCAAGAGACCCAGTACTTC.